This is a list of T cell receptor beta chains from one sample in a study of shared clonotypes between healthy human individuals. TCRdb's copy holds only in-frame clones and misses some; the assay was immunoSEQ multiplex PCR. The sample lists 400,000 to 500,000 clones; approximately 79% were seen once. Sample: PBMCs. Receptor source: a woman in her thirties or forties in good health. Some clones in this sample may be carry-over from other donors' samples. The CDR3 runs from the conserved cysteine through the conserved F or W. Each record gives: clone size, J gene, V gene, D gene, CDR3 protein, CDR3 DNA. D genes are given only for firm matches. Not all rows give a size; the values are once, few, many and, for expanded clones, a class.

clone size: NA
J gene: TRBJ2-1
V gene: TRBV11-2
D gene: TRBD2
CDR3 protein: CASSPQGLARDNEQFF
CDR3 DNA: TGTGCCAGCAGCCCTCAGGGACTAGCACGTGACAATGAGCAGTTCTTC

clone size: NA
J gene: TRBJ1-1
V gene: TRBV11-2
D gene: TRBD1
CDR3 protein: CASSSDRVNTEAFF
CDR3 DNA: TGTGCCAGCAGCTCGGACAGGGTGAACACTGAAGCTTTCTTT

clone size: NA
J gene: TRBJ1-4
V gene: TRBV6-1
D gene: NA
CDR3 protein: CASSEGPTTNEKLFF
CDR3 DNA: TGTGCCAGCAGTGAAGGGCCAACAACTAATGAAAAACTGTTTTTT

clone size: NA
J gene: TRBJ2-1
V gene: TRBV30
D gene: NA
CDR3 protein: CAWSVGVVQGGNEQFF
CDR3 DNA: TGTGCCTGGAGTGTAGGGGTTGTGCAGGGCGGTAATGAGCAGTTCTTC

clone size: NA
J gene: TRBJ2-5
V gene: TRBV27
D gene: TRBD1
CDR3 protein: CASSSTTGKGTQYF
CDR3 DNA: TGTGCCAGCAGTTCTACGACAGGGAAGGGGACCCAGTACTTC

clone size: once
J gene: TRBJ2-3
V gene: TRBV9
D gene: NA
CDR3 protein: CASNEASRADTQYF
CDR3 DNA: TGTGCCAGCAACGAGGCTAGCCGGGCGGATACGCAGTATTTT

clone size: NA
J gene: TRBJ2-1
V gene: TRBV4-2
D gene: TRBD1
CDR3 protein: CASSQGDRGRRDEQFF
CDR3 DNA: TGTGCCAGCAGCCAAGGGGACAGGGGGCGCCGCGATGAGCAGTTCTTC

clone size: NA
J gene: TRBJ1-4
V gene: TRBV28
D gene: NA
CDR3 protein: CASSRQVATNEKLFF
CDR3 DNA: TGTGCCAGCAGCCGACAGGTCGCAACTAATGAAAAACTGTTTTTT

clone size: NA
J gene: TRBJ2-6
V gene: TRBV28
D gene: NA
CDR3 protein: CACGGVTGANVLTF
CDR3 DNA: TGTGCCTGCGGAGGGGTCACTGGGGCCAACGTCCTGACTTTC

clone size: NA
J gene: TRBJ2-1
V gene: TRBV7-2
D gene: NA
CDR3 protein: CASKITGLSDNEQFF
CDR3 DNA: TGTGCCAGCAAAATAACAGGGCTCTCGGACAATGAGCAGTTCTTC

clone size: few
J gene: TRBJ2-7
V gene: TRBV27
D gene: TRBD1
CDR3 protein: CASRIRGEVTGSYEQYF
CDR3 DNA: TGTGCCAGCAGAATTAGGGGAGAGGTGACAGGGTCCTACGAGCAGTACTTC

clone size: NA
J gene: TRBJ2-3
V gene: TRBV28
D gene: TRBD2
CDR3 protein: CASSLVTSGRADTQYF
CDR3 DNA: TGTGCCAGCAGTTTGGTGACTAGCGGGAGGGCAGATACGCAGTATTTT

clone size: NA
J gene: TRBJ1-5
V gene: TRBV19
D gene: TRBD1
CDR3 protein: CASIFTHRGSNQPQHF
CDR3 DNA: TGTGCCAGTATTTTTACCCACAGGGGTAGCAATCAGCCCCAGCATTTT

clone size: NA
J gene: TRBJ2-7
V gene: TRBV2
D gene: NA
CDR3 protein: CASESQGLYEQYF
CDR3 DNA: TGTGCCAGCGAGTCCCAGGGCCTATACGAGCAGTACTTC

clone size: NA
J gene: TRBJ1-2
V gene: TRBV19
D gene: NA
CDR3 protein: CASSIGSSFGYTF
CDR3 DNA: TGTGCCAGTAGTATCGGCAGCTCTTTTGGCTACACCTTC

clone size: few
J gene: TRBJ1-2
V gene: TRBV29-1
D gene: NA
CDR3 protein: CSVEDRREDYGYTF
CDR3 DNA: TGCAGCGTTGAAGATCGGAGGGAGGACTATGGCTACACCTTC

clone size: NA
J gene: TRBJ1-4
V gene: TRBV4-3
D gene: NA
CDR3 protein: CASSQAQRGGTNEKLFF
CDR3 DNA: TGCGCCAGCAGCCAGGCCCAGCGGGGGGGAACTAATGAAAAACTGTTTTTT

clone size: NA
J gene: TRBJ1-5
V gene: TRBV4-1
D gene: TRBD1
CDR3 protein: CASSQVPTGVSNQPQHF
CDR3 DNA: TGCGCCAGCAGCCAAGTGCCGACAGGGGTCAGCAATCAGCCCCAGCATTTT

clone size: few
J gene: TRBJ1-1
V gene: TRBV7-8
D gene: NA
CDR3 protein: CASSSHEGGPAFF
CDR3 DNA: TGTGCCAGCAGCTCCCACGAGGGGGGGCCAGCTTTCTTT

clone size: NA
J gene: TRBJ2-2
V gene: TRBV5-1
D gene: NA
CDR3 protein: CASSQDPRGRLSGELFF
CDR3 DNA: TGCGCCAGCAGTCAGGACCCTCGGGGGCGTCTATCCGGGGAGCTGTTTTTT

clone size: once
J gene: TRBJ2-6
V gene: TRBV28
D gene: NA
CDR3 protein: CASNPPGQHSGANVLTF
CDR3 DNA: TGTGCCAGCAACCCTCCGGGACAACACTCTGGGGCCAACGTCCTGACTTTC

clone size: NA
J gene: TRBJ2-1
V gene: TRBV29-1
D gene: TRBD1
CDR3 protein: CTSGQGPYNEQFF
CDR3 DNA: TGCACCTCTGGACAGGGCCCTTACAATGAGCAGTTCTTC

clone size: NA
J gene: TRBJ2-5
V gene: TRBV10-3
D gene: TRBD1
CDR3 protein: CAIPRRGRGETQYF
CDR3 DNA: TGTGCCATCCCCCGCAGGGGGCGGGGAGAGACCCAGTACTTC

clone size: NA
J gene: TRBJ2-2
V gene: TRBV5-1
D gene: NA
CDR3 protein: CASKGGVTDRLTGELFF
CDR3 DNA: TGCGCCAGCAAAGGGGGGGTGACCGACAGACTCACCGGGGAGCTGTTTTTT

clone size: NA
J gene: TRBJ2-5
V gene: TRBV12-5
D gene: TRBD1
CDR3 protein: CASGSMDRGRETQYF
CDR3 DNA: TGTGCTAGTGGTTCAATGGACAGGGGGCGAGAGACCCAGTACTTC

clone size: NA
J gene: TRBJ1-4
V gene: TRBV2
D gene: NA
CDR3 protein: CASGVYEKLFF
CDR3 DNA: TGTGCCAGCGGGGTTTATGAAAAACTGTTTTTT

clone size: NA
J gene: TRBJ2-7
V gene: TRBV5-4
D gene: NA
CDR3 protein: CASSPGGSRGEQYF
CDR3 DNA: TGTGCCAGCAGCCCGGGGGGCTCACGGGGGGAGCAGTACTTC

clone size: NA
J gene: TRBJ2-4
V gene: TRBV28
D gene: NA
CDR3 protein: CASSSPQLAKNIQYF
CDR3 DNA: TGTGCCAGCAGTTCACCTCAGTTAGCCAAAAACATTCAGTACTTC

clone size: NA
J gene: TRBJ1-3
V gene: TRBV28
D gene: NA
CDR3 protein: CASSSVGPRGNTIYF
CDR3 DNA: TGTGCCAGCAGTTCCGTTGGTCCAAGAGGAAACACCATATATTTT

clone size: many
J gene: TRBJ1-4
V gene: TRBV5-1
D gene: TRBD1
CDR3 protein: CASSADREGEKLFF
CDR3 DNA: TGCGCCAGCAGCGCGGACAGGGAGGGGGAAAAACTGTTTTTT

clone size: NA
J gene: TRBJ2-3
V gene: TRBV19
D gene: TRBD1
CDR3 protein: CASSKTSGQGLTDTQYF
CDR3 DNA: TGTGCCAGTAGTAAGACTTCGGGACAGGGCCTTACAGATACGCAGTATTTT

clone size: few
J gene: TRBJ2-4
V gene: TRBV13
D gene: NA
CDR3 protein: CASSSFLAKNIQYF
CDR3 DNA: TGTGCCAGCAGCTCCTTCCTAGCCAAAAACATTCAGTACTTC

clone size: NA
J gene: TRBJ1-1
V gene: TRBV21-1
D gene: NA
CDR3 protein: CASSKALWTETMNTEAFF
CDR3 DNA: TGTGCCAGCAGCAAAGCGCTTTGGACAGAAACTATGAACACTGAAGCTTTCTTT

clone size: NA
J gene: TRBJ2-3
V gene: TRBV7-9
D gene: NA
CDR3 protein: CASSDLTRGTTDTQYF
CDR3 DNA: TGTGCCAGCAGCGACTTGACTAGGGGGACAACAGATACGCAGTATTTT

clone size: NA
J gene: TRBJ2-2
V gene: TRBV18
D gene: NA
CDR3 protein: CASSLTFTGELFF
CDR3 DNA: TGTGCCAGCTCACTGACCTTCACCGGGGAGCTGTTTTTT

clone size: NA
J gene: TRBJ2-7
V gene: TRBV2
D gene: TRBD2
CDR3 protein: CASSDPSGRSPYEQYF
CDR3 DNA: TGTGCCAGCAGTGACCCTAGCGGGAGGTCTCCCTACGAGCAGTACTTC

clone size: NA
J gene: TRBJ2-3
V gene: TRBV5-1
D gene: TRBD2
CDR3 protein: CASSRSGTSGTDTQYF
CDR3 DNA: TGCGCCAGCAGCCGCAGTGGGACTAGCGGAACAGATACGCAGTATTTT

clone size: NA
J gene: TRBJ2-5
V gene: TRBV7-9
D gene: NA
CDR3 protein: CASSLAGSETQYF
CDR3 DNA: TGTGCCAGCAGCTTAGCGGGGTCAGAGACCCAGTACTTC

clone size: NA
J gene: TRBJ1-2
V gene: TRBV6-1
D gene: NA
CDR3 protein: CAIAGSSNYGYTF
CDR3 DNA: TGTGCCATCGCCGGATCAAGTAACTATGGCTACACCTTC

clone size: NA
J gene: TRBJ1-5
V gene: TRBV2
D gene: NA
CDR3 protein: CASGRQYSNQPQHF
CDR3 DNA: TGTGCCAGCGGGAGACAGTATAGCAATCAGCCCCAGCATTTT

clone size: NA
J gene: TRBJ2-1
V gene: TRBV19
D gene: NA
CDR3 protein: CASSIVPISYNEQFF
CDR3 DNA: TGTGCCAGTAGTATAGTTCCGATCTCCTACAATGAGCAGTTCTTC

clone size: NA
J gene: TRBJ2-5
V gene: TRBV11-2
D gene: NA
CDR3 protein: CASSLGGTRKETQYF
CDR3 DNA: TGTGCCAGCAGCTTAGGAGGGACACGCAAGGAGACCCAGTACTTC

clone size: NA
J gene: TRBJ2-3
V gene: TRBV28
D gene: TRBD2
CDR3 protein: CASSLLAGGTDTQYF
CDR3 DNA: TGTGCCAGCAGTCTCCTAGCGGGCGGGACAGATACGCAGTATTTT

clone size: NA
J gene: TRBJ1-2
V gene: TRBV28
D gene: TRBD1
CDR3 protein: CASSPGTGSYGYTF
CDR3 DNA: TGTGCCAGCAGTCCCGGGACAGGGAGCTATGGCTACACCTTC

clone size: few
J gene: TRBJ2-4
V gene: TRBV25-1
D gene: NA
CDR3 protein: CASSVLAIQYF
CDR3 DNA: TGTGCCAGCAGTGTTCTGGCCATTCAGTACTTC

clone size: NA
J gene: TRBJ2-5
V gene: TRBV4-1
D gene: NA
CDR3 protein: CASSHLGRLEETQYF
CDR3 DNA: TGCGCCAGCAGCCATTTGGGGAGGTTGGAGGAGACCCAGTACTTC

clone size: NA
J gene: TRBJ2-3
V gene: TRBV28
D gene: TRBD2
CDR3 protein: CASTFGGGGGDTQYF
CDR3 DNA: TGTGCCAGCACCTTCGGCGGGGGAGGTGGCGATACGCAGTATTTT

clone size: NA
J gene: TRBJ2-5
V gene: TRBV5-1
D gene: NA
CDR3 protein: CATKQGMGETQYF
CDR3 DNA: TGCGCCACCAAGCAAGGGATGGGAGAGACCCAGTACTTC

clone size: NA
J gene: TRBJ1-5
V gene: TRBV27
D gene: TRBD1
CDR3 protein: CASSLPGQGSNQPQHF
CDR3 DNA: TGTGCCAGCAGTTTACCGGGACAGGGTAGCAATCAGCCCCAGCATTTT

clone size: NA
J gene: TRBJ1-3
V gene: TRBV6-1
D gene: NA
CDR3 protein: CASSDRLENTIYF
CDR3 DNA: TGTGCCAGCAGTGACAGGCTGGAAAACACCATATATTTT